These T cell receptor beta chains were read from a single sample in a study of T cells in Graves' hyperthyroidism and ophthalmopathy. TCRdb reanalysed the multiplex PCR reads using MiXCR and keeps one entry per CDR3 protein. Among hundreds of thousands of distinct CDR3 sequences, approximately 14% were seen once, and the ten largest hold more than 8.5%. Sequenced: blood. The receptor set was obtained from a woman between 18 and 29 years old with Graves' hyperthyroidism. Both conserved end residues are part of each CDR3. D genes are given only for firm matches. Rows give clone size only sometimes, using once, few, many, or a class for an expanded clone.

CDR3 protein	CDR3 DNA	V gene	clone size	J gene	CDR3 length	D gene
CASSRTGTGFLGNQPQHF	TGTGCCAGCAGTCGTACCGGGACAGGGTTTTTGGGCAATCAGCCCCAGCATTTT	TRBV6-1	-	TRBJ1-5	18	TRBD1
CSVDLGSYEQYF	TGCAGCGTTGACCTGGGGAGCTACGAGCAGTACTTC	TRBV29-1	-	TRBJ2-7	12	-
CSAPPLGSNQPQHF	TGCAGTGCGCCACCCTTGGGATCCAATCAGCCCCAGCATTTT	TRBV20-1	-	TRBJ1-5	14	-
CASSLVVSGSIYEQFF	TGTGCCAGCAGTTTAGTAGTTAGCGGGAGCATATATGAGCAGTTCTTC	TRBV12-3/TRBV12-4	many	TRBJ2-1	16	TRBD2
CASSPSDSGNEKLFF	TGTGCCAGCAGTCCTTCTGACAGCGGAAATGAAAAACTGTTTTTT	TRBV12-3/TRBV12-4	many	TRBJ1-4	15	-
CASRSQGVGTEAFF	TGTGCCAGCAGATCACAGGGGGTTGGCACTGAAGCTTTCTTT	TRBV7-9	few	TRBJ1-1	14	TRBD1
CASRDRLFEQYF	TGTGCCAGCAGGGACAGGTTGTTCGAGCAGTACTTC	TRBV2	many	TRBJ2-7	12	TRBD1
CSASHGQHTGELFF	TGCAGTGCTAGCCACGGACAGCACACCGGGGAGCTGTTTTTT	TRBV20-1	many	TRBJ2-2	14	-
CASSLVTASYEQFF	TGTGCCAGCAGCTTGGTTACAGCGAGCTATGAGCAGTTCTTC	TRBV5-4	many	TRBJ2-1	14	-
CASSYGGRVGETQYF	TGTGCCAGCAGTTACGGGGGGAGAGTAGGGGAGACCCAGTACTTC	TRBV6-6	many	TRBJ2-5	15	-
CASSEFDQETQYF	TGTGCCAGCAGCGAGTTCGATCAAGAGACCCAGTACTTC	TRBV2	-	TRBJ2-5	13	-